The 6 T cell receptor beta chains below were found in one sample sequenced in a study of blood T cell repertoires in COVID-19. Assay: immunoSEQ multiplex PCR; the TCRdb copy retains only in-frame clones and omits some. The profile covers some 510,000 clones, with roughly 88% appearing a single time and approximately 1.8% taken by the ten largest. Specimen: PBMCs or T cells enriched from blood (not recorded which). These receptors were taken from a woman aged 40 to 55 who had recovered from COVID-19.

This chain uses TRBV14 with TRBJ2-7, with TRBD2 matching over 11 bases. Germline V CDR1 and CDR2: SGHDN, FVKESK. J lost 3 bases, V lost 2 bases, and 12 bases had no gene match. The CDR3 spans 18 residues. In DNA form, the CDR3 reads TGTGCCAGCAGCCAAACTCACAGGTGGGGACTAGCGGACTACGAGCAGTACTTC. It encodes CASSQTHRWGLADYEQYF.

This rearrangement joins TRBV6-6 to TRBJ1-5; TRBD1 matches 7 bases. Germline CDR1 MNHNY, CDR2 SVGAGI (reference sequence). V was pared by 0 bases and J by 6 bases, with 2 bases of the junction left unmatched. The CDR3 is made up of 14 amino acids. The DNA of the CDR3 is TGTGCCAGCAGTTACTCAGGGGGCTCTCAGCCCCAGCATTTT. It is translated as CASSYSGGSQPQHF.

The table lists this clone with a few counts. The chain recombines TRBV7-2 with TRBJ2-3; D is unresolved. The CDR3 covers 13 residues. Germline loops: CDR1 SGHTA, CDR2 FQGNSA. Trimming stripped 1 base from V and 4 bases from J, with 6 bases between. DNA for the CDR3: TGTGCCAGCAGCTTAGTGGTAGCAGATACGCAGTATTTT. As protein: CASSLVVADTQYF.

The V call is TRBV9, the J call TRBJ2-2; D remains unclear. V was cut by 2 bases and J by 6 bases, with 8 bases left in between. The CDR3 sequence is 13 residues long. Germline loops: CDR1 SGDLS, CDR2 YYNGEE. In DNA, the CDR3 is TGTGCCAGCAGCGTGACGCGGCCCGGGGAGCTGTTTTTT. Protein: CASSVTRPGELFF.

The chain carries TRBV4-2 and TRBJ2-5, with 7 bases that match TRBD1. CDR3 length equals 16 residues. V gave up 2 bases and J gave up 3 bases; unmatched junction bases: 9. Per the germline V gene, CDR1 is LGHNA and CDR2 is YNFKEQ. The CDR3 sequence is CASSQTGTVGKETQYF. The CDR3, as DNA: TGTGCCAGCAGCCAAACCGGGACAGTCGGGAAAGAGACCCAGTACTTC.

The chain joins TRBV29-1 to TRBJ1-1; D unresolved. The CDR3 is 13 residues long. V gave up 1 base and J gave up 1 base, with 7 bases separating them. Looked up from germline, CDR1 is SQVTM and CDR2 is ANQGSEA. This CDR3 reads CSVEVSENTEAFF. In DNA, the CDR3 is TGCAGCGTTGAAGTCTCAGAGAACACTGAAGCTTTCTTT.